The T cell receptor beta chain under discussion was sequenced for a study of PD-1 blockade in classical Hodgkin lymphoma. Study-wide points: Exclusion covered patients beginning nivolumab under 1 year post-ASCT. Baseline diversity resembling that of newly diagnosed patients was seen in complete responders.

V lost 0 bases to trimming and J lost 9 bases, with 12 bases between them. The CDR3 sequence is 14 residues long. CDR1 and CDR2 from the germline V gene are SGHDN and FVKESK. A remark on this clone: Antigen: not known.

With no exception, relapse followed autologous stem cell transplantation in all patients, and brentuximab vedotin exposure varied. Magnetic negative selection served to purify CD4+ T cells out of PBMCs that had been thawed. Only in-frame clones appear in the TCRdb table, and some are missing; sequencing was by immunoSEQ multiplex PCR. The data hold about 12,000 clones, with 70% to 85% observed a single time. The genes are TRBV14 and TRBJ2-1; the D call may be TRBD1 or TRBD2 (5 bases each). The sequenced sample was CD4+ T cells from blood, obtained at baseline. The sequence was collected from a human donor with classical Hodgkin lymphoma. The CDR3 is CASSQDGPRGEQFF. CDR3 coding DNA: TGTGCCAGCAGCCAAGATGGTCCGAGGGGTGAGCAGTTCTTC.